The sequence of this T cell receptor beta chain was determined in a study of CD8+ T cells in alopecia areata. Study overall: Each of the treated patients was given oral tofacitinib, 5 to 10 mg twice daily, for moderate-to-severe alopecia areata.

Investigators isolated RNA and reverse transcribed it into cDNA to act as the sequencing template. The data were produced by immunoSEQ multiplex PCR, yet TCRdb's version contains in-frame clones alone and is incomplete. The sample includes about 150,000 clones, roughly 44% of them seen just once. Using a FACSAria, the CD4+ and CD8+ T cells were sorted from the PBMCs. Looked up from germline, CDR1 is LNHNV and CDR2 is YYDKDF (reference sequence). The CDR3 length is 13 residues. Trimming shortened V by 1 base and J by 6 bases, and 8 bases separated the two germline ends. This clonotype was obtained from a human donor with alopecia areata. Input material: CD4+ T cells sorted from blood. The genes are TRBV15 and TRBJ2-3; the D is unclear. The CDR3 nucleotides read TGTGCCACCAGCAGAGGAGTTCGGGATACGCAGTATTTT. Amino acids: CATSRGVRDTQYF. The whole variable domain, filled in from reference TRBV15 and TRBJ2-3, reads DAMVIQNPRYQVTQFGKPVTLSCSQTLNHNVMYWYQQKSSQAPKLLFHYYDKDFNNEADTPDNFQSRRPNTSFCFLDIRSPGLGDTAMYLCATSRGVRDTQYFGPGTRLTVL.